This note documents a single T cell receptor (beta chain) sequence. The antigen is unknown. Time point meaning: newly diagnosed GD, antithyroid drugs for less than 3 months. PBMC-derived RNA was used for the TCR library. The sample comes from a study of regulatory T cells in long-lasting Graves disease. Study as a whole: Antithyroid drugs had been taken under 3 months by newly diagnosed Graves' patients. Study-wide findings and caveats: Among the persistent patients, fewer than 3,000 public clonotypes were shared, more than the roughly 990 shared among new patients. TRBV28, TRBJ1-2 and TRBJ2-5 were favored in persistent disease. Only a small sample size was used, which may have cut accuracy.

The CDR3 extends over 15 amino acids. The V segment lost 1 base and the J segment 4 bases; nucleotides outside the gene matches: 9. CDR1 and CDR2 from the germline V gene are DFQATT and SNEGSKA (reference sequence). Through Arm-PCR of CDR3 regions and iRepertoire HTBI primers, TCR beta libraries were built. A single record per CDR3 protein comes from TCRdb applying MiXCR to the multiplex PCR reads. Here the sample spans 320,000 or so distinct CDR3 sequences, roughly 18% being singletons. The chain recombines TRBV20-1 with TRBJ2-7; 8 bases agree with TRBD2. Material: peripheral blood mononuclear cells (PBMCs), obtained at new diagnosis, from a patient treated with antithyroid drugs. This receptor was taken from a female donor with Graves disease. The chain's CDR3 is CSARGAVAGSYEQYF. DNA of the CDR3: TGCAGTGCTAGAGGTGCCGTAGCGGGGTCATACGAGCAGTACTTC.